These 14 T cell receptor beta chains came from one sample sequenced in a study of T cell changes during pregnancy in multiple sclerosis. Using immunoSEQ multiplex PCR, the repertoire was profiled, and TCRdb retains in-frame clones only, with some absent. The profile shows fewer than 50,000 clones, more than 85% of them singletons. The specimen comprised CD8+ T cells from peripheral blood mononuclear cells, sampled in the third trimester of pregnancy. The receptors stem from a female donor with multiple sclerosis, enrolled in a pregnancy study.

The rearrangement joins TRBV10-3 to TRBJ2-3, with unresolved D. CDR3 length: 10 residues. Germline lookup yields CDR1 ENHRY and CDR2 SYGVKD. The CDR3 DNA reads TGTCTCGCCTACACAGATACGCAGTATTTT. It codes for CLAYTDTQYF.

The chain carries TRBV6-6 and TRBJ2-1; D not resolved. Germline CDR1 and CDR2: MNHNY and SVGAGI (reference sequence). With 2 bases removed from V and 8 bases from J, the gap between germline ends came to 4 bases. The CDR3 length is 11 residues. CDR3: CASSYTDEQFF. The CDR3 DNA reads as TGTGCCAGCAGTTACACGGATGAGCAGTTCTTC.

The gene calls are TRBV18 and TRBJ1-6; D is unclear. This CDR3 is built from 16 residues. CDR1 is KGHSH and CDR2 is LQKENI in the germline V gene. Trimming pared 1 base from V and 10 bases from J, leaving 17 bases between. CDR3 in amino acids: CASSPRFSKGGSPLHF. CDR3 DNA: TGTGCCAGCTCACCACGATTTTCGAAGGGAGGCTCACCCCTCCACTTT.

The rearrangement links TRBV6-5 to TRBJ2-1, with 10 bases that match TRBD2. Germline V gene sequence: CDR1 MNHEY, CDR2 SVGAGI. Losses at the gene ends were 6 bases for V and 3 bases for J; bases not matched to a gene: 5. This CDR3 spans 15 amino acids. The CDR3 is CASSLTSGYYNEQFF. CDR3 nucleotide sequence: TGTGCCAGCAGCCTGACTAGCGGGTACTACAATGAGCAGTTCTTC.

The chain combines TRBV7-9 with TRBJ2-1; D perhaps matches TRBD2 (5 bases). V was pared by 5 bases and J by 4 bases, with 6 bases between. The CDR3 is 12 amino acids. The germline V gene has CDR1 SEHNR and CDR2 FQNEAQ (reference sequence). The CDR3 region is CASSRGYNEQFF. The CDR3, as DNA: TGTGCCAGCAGCCGGGGATACAATGAGCAGTTCTTC.

The chain combines TRBV13 with TRBJ1-1, with 8 bases matching TRBD1. The germline V gene encodes CDR1 PRHDT and CDR2 FYEKMQ (reference sequence). The CDR3 contains 12 residues. J lost 4 bases, V lost 7 bases, and 2 bases had no gene match. This CDR3 reads CASIGQGTEAFF. DNA of the CDR3: TGTGCCAGCATCGGACAGGGCACTGAAGCTTTCTTT.

The chain has TRBV11-3 and TRBJ2-3, with TRBD2 matching over 9 bases. Trimming removed 4 bases from V and 1 base from J; junction bases left unmatched: 6. The CDR3 sequence is 16 residues long. The germline V gene encodes CDR1 SGHNT and CDR2 YENEEA. In DNA, the CDR3 is TGTGCCAGCAGCTACGACCCTAGCGGGGGCACAGATACGCAGTATTTT. Translating gives CASSYDPSGGTDTQYF.

This clone appeared a single time. The V and J genes are TRBV4-3 and TRBJ2-6; D unclear. Germline CDR1 and CDR2: LGHNA and YSLEER. V was cut by 3 bases and J by 0 bases, with 12 bases left in between. The CDR3 spans 17 residues. This CDR3 is CASSHDFTGSGANVLTF. The CDR3 coding sequence is TGCGCCAGCAGCCATGACTTTACGGGCTCTGGGGCCAACGTCCTGACTTTC.

V usage is TRBV7-9 and J usage is TRBJ2-2; 7 positions match TRBD2. CDR1 and CDR2 from the germline V gene are SEHNR and FQNEAQ (reference sequence). The V gene end was trimmed by 0 bases and the J gene end by 8 bases; junction bases not matched to a gene: 9. This CDR3 has 16 residues. The CDR3 DNA follows: TGTGCCAGCAGCTTAGCGGGAGGGCGTTCTACTGGGGAGCTGTTTTTT. Amino acid sequence: CASSLAGGRSTGELFF.

The rearrangement uses TRBV6-5 and TRBJ2-5; a possible D gene is TRBD2 (6 bases). The end of the DNA is better explained by TRBJ2-7, so the J call may be wrong. The CDR3 extends over 12 amino acids. CDR1 MNHEY and CDR2 SVGAGI come from the germline V gene. CDR3 coding DNA: TGTGCCAGCAGTTCGAGGAGGGCCGAGCAGTACTTC. Translation: CASSSRRAEQYF.

The CDR3 DNA is TGTGCCAGCAGTGATCAAGGGGAGGGGGATGGCTACACCTTC. Translated: CASSDQGEGDGYTF. This chain uses TRBV2 with TRBJ1-2; TRBD1 is a possible D gene (6 bases). The germline V gene encodes CDR1 SNHLY and CDR2 FYNNEI. The V gene lost 3 bases and the J gene lost 6 bases, with 14 bases spanning the gap. The CDR3 has 14 residues.

The chain combines TRBV27 with TRBJ1-5; 7 bases align to TRBD1. This CDR3 region has 13 residues. Germline V gives CDR1 MNHEY, CDR2 SMNVEV (reference sequence). Unmatched junction bases numbered 4, after V lost 5 bases and J lost 6 bases. CDR3: CASSVQGPQPQHF. The CDR3 DNA reads as TGTGCCAGCAGTGTACAGGGGCCTCAGCCCCAGCATTTT.

This chain connects TRBV7-9 to TRBJ1-2; no definite D call. The CDR3 length is 15 residues. Trimming cost V 1 base and J 2 bases, with 11 bases left between them. Per the germline V gene, CDR1 is SEHNR and CDR2 is FQNEAQ (reference sequence). CDR3 in amino acids: CASSLGPETNYGYTF. Here the CDR3 DNA reads TGTGCCAGCAGCTTAGGGCCCGAAACCAACTATGGCTACACCTTC.

The chain carries TRBV27 and TRBJ2-1; D gene unclear. The V gene lost 1 base and the J gene lost 0 bases, with 10 bases spanning the gap. CDR1 is MNHEY, CDR2 SMNVEV, per germline (reference sequence). This CDR3 region has 16 residues. DNA of the CDR3: TGTGCCAGCAGTTTATTCGGGTCCGGCTCCTACAATGAGCAGTTCTTC. Protein product: CASSLFGSGSYNEQFF.